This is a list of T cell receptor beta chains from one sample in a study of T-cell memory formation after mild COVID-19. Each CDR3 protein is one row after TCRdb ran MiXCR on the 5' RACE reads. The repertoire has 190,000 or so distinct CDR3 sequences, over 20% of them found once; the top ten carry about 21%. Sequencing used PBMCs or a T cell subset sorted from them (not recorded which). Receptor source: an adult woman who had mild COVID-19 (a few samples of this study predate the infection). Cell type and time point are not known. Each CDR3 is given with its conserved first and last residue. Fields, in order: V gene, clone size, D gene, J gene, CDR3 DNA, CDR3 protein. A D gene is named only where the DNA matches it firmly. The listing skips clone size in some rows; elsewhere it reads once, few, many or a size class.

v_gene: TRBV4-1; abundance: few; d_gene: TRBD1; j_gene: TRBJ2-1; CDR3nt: TGCGCCAGCAGCCAAGGCGAGACAGGGGGCTTCAATGAGCAGTTCTTC; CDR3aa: CASSQGETGGFNEQFF
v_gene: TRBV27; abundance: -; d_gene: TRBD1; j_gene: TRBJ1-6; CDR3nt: TGTGCCAGCAGTGTCCGACAGGGGGGGTATAATTCACCCCTCCACTTT; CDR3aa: CASSVRQGGYNSPLHF
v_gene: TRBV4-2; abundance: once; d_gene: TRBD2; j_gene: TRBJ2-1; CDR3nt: TGTGCCAGCAGCCTCCTGGGGGCGGGAGGCCTGGGCAATGAGCAGTTCTTC; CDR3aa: CASSLLGAGGLGNEQFF
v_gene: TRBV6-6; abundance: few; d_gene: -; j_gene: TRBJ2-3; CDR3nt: TGTGCCAGCAGTTACTCGATTTTCGGAGCGCAGTATTTT; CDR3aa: CASSYSIFGAQYF
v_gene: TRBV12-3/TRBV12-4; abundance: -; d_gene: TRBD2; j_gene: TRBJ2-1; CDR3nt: TGTGCCAGCAGTTTAGTGACTAGCGGACCGATTGAGCAGTTCTTC; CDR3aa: CASSLVTSGPIEQFF
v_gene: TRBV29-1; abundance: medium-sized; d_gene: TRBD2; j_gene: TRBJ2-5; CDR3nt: TGCAGCGTTGAGCCTATGACTAGCGGGGGGGCCTACGGGCAAGAGACCCAGTACTTC; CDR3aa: CSVEPMTSGGAYGQETQYF
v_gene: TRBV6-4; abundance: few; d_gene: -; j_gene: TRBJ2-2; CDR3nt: TGTGCCAGCAGTATGTATGGATCCGGGGAGCTGTTTTTT; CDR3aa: CASSMYGSGELFF
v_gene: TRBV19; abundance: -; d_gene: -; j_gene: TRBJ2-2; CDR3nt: TGTGCCAGTAGTGTCCTAGGCCCGAACACCGGGGAGCTGTTTTTT; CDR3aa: CASSVLGPNTGELFF
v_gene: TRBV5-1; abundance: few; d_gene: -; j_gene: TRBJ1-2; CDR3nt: TGCGCCAGCAGCCCGGACCCAATTAGCTATGGCTACACCTTC; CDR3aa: CASSPDPISYGYTF
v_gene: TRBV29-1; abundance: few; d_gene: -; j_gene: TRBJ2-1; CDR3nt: TGCAGCGTTGACGCGGGGAAGGGAGCCTACAATGAGCAGTTCTTC; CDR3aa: CSVDAGKGAYNEQFF
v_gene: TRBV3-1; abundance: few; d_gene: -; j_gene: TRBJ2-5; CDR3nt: TGTGCCAGCAGCCAAGAGGAGTCTGAAGAGACCCAGTACTTC; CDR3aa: CASSQEESEETQYF
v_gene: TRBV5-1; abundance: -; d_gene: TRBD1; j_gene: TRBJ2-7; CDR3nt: TGCGCCAGCAGCGAGGACAGGGGGCATAGCTACGAGCAGTACTTC; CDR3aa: CASSEDRGHSYEQYF
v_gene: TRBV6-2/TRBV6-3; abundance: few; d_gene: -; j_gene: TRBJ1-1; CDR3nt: TGTGCCAGCAGGAGGGCCATGAACACTGAAGCTTTCTTT; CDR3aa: CASRRAMNTEAFF
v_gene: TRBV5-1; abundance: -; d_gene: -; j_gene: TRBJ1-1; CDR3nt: TGCGCCAGCAACGACGGCATGAACACTGAAGCTTTCTTT; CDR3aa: CASNDGMNTEAFF
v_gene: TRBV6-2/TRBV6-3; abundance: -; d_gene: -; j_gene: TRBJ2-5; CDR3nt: TGTGCCAGCAGTTATATCGGCAGCCAAGAGACCCAGTACTTC; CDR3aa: CASSYIGSQETQYF
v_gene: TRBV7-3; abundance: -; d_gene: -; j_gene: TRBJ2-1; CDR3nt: TGTGCCAGCAGCTTATACGAGACTAGCTACAATGAGCAGTTCTTC; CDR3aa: CASSLYETSYNEQFF
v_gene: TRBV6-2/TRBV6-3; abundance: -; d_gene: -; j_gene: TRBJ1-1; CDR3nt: TGTGCCAGCAGACCCGTCGAGCTGAACACTGAAGCTTTCTTT; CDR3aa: CASRPVELNTEAFF